This TCR beta chain was retrieved from a study of T cell clonality in common variable immunodeficiency. Study-wide points: In common variable immunodeficiency, TCR beta chains reportedly carried fewer deletions and N-nucleotide insertions. Shared TCRbeta clones were fewer between CVID subjects than controls. Authors noted CVID clonality's cause needs subpopulation repertoire sequencing.

Equal genomic DNA amounts from CVID and control samples were sequenced. Sequenced by immunoSEQ multiplex PCR; TCRdb stores in-frame clones only, minus some. Recorded here are some 45,000 clones, none singletons. In germline, CDR1 is SGHDT, CDR2 YYEEEE. The CDR3 is 14 amino acids. V lost 3 bases to trimming and J lost 1 base, with 10 bases between them. This clone was recorded many times. Its cognate antigen is unknown. The sequence runs out 3 residues before the end of the CDR3; the remainder is reconstructed from the germline J gene. This sequence joins TRBV5-6 and TRBJ2-5; the D gene is possibly TRBD2 (6 bases). The sequence was obtained from a person between 18 and 75 years old in good health. The sample comprised peripheral blood mononuclear cells. The CDR3 DNA, read in part, is TGTGCCAGCAGCTCCGAACTAGCCCAAGAGACC. It is translated as CASSSELAQET. The whole CDR3 sequence reads CASSSELAQETQYF.